This T cell receptor beta chain was sequenced in a study of human T cells and chemical hapten exposure. At the level of the study: Patients got weekly scalp diphenylcyclopropenone doses over the roughly 22-week study.

Time point given: patch test 1, 2 weeks after DPC sensitization. The treatment denotes: therapeutic diphenylcyclopropenone sensitization with weekly scalp DPC. Prior to each patch test being applied, blood was drawn. General observations from the study: Once DPC sensitization occurred, TCRs above 1 in 1000 frequency showed no change.

The CDR3 consists of 14 residues. Trimming stripped 2 bases from V and 8 bases from J, with 12 bases between. Germline V gene lookup returns CDR1 MNHNS and CDR2 SASEGT. This clonotype was found a few times. As yet, its antigen is unknown. Individual cDNA molecules in this library carried unique molecular identifiers. MiXCR, applied by TCRdb to the RACE reads, yields one record per CDR3 protein. The table lists some 170,000 distinct CDR3 sequences, about a fifth of them singletons. Source: whole blood, taken in connection with sensitization to the hapten diphenylcyclopropenone (DPC). The V gene is TRBV6-1, the J gene TRBJ1-4, with D hard to call. The clonotype comes from a woman in her forties or fifties with alopecia areata. Some clones in this sample may be carry-over from other donors' samples. The CDR3 sequence is CASSEMPSSEKLFF. For the CDR3, the DNA is TGTGCCAGCAGTGAAATGCCGTCTAGCGAAAAACTGTTTTTT.